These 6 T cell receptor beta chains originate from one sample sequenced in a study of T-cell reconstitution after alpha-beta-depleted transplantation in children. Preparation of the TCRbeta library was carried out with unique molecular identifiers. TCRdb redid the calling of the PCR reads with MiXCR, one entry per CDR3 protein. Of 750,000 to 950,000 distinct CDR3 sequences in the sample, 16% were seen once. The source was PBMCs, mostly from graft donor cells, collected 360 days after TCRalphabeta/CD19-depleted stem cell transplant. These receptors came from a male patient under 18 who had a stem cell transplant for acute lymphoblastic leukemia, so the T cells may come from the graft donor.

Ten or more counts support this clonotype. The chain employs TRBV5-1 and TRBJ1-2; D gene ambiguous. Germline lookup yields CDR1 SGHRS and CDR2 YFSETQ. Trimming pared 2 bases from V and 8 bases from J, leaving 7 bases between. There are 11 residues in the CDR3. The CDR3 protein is CASSFGWGYTF. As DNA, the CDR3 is TGCGCCAGCAGCTTTGGGTGGGGCTACACCTTC.

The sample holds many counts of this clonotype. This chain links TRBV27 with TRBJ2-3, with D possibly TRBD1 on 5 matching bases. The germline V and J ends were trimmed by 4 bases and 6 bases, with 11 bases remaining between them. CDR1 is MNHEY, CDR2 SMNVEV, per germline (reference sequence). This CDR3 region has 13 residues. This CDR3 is CASSWQGGDTQYF. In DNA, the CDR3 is TGTGCCAGCAGTTGGCAGGGCGGCGATACGCAGTATTTT.

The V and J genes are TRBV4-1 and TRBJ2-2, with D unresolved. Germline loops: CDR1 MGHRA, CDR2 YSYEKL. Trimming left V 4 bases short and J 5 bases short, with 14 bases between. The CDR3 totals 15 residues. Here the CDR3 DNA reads TGCGCCAGCAGCCCAATGAGTATGATTACCGGGGAGCTGTTTTTT. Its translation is CASSPMSMITGELFF.

The CDR3 loop reads CASSERVAGHNEQFF. Written as DNA, the CDR3 is TGTGCCAGCAGCGAGCGGGTGGCGGGTCACAATGAGCAGTTCTTC. The rearrangement uses TRBV9 and TRBJ2-1, with TRBD2 as a possible D gene (6 bases). The CDR3 is 15 residues long. The germline V gene encodes CDR1 SGDLS and CDR2 YYNGEE. V lost 3 bases and J 5 bases, leaving 15 bases between the germline ends.

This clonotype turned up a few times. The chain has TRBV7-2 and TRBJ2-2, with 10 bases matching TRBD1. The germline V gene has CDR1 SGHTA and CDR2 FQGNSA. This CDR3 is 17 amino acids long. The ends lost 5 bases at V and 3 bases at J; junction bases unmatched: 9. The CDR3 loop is CASSPSPGQGYTGELFF. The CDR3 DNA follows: TGTGCCAGCAGCCCGTCGCCGGGACAGGGGTACACCGGGGAGCTGTTTTTT.

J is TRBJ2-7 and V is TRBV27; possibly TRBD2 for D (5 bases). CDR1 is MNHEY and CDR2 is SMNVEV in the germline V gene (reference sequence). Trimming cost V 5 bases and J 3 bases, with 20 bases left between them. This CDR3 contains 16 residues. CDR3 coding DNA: TGTGCCAGCAGTGTCGGATTAAGCGGTCACCGCTACGAGCAGTACTTC. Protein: CASSVGLSGHRYEQYF.